These 3 T cell receptor beta chains were sequenced from one sample in a study of a mutant IDH1 vaccine in newly diagnosed glioma. Stated time point: baseline, week 1 (first vaccination visit). Specified treatment: pre-vaccination baseline after standard-of-care therapy. Repertoires were generated with immunoSEQ multiplex PCR, while TCRdb's copy carries only in-frame clones and drops some. Here the sample spans about 32,000 clones, over 75% being singletons. Source: PBMCs, taken from a glioma patient treated with radiotherapy, temozolomide or both. These receptors came from a man in his thirties or forties with glioma.

The chain carries TRBV19 and TRBJ2-5; weak D call: TRBD2 (6 bases). V was trimmed by 3 bases and J by 0 bases, leaving 11 bases between them. The CDR3 runs to 15 residues. From germline, CDR1 is LNHDA and CDR2 SQIVND (reference sequence). The CDR3 sequence is CASSIRLANQETQYF. The CDR3 DNA sequence: TGTGCCAGTAGTATTCGTCTAGCGAACCAAGAGACCCAGTACTTC.

The V gene is TRBV30, the J gene TRBJ2-3; D gene ambiguous. The CDR3 has 11 residues. Germline CDR1 GTSNPN, CDR2 SVGIG (reference sequence). V lost 0 bases and J 5 bases, leaving 3 bases between the germline ends. The CDR3, as DNA: TGTGCCTGGAGTGTACGAGATACGCAGTATTTT. Amino acid sequence: CAWSVRDTQYF.

The gene calls are TRBV2 and TRBJ2-1; 11 bases are shared with TRBD2. Germline loops: CDR1 SNHLY, CDR2 FYNNEI. This CDR3 comprises 15 residues. V lost 5 bases and J lost 5; bases outside the gene matches: 5. CDR3 DNA: TGTGCCAGCAGTTCCACTAGCGGGGGAAACAATGAGCAGTTCTTC. This codes for CASSSTSGGNNEQFF.